This TCR beta chain appears in the sequencing data of a study of Ad26.COV2.S vaccination and SARS-CoV-2 variants. As for the study in general: Intramuscularly, Ad26.COV2.S was given either once or twice, 56 days apart. General study results and limits: Placebo and vaccine recipients had non-spike TCR breadth that was similar.

Trimming left V 3 bases short and J 7 bases short, with 12 bases between. Germline CDR1 is MGHRA and CDR2 is YSYEKL. This CDR3 comprises 14 residues. Described treatment: over 15 received Ad26.COV2.S at low or high dose, single or two shots; about 5 received placebo; per-sample allocation not given. Sampling was performed 63 days after the first vaccine or placebo injection. Details on this clone: Its antigen is still unknown.

Using immunoSEQ multiplex PCR, the repertoire was profiled, and TCRdb retains in-frame clones only, with some absent. The table records approximately 350,000 clones, roughly 85% of them present only once. The receptor's source is a person aged 18-60 years who received the Ad26.COV2.S COVID-19 vaccine or a placebo. This chain links TRBV4-1 with TRBJ1-4; a possible D gene is TRBD1 (5 bases). The sample in question was peripheral blood, obtained in a trial of Ad26.COV2.S vaccine versus placebo. This CDR3 is CASSQGGTSEKLFF. CDR3 nucleotides: TGCGCCAGCAGCCAGGGGGGAACGAGTGAAAAACTGTTTTTT.